Only a few counts were recorded for the clone carrying this T cell receptor (beta chain). Its antigen is as yet unknown. The isolated RNA, all of it, was reverse transcribed, so expressed TCRB transcripts were what got sequenced. On average, stem cell-like memory T cell samples had approximately 930,000 reads. The protocol was immunoSEQ multiplex PCR, while the TCRdb copy is restricted to in-frame clones and leaves out a portion. The profile shows some 16,000 clones, less than 85% of them singletons. The CDR3 totals 15 residues. V was cut by 4 bases and J by 0 bases, with 10 bases left in between. Germline loops: CDR1 SGHNT, CDR2 YENEEA. This record comes from a study of beta chain features in type 1 diabetes. General study findings and limits: HLA influence on TCRB rearrangement stayed unresolved here. Among all four CD4+ subsets, Type 1 diabetes patients had TCRB CDR3s that were moderately but significantly shorter. Cells with high TCR expression could be over-represented when cDNA is sequenced. With patients and controls alike, PCR might favor shorter templates to an equal degree.

The sequence derives from a woman aged 18-35 years with type 1 diabetes. The V call is TRBV11-3, the J call TRBJ2-4; D call uncertain. Specimen: stem cell memory CD4+ T cells from blood. In nucleotides, the CDR3 is TGTGCCAGCAGCTCGTACACCTTAGCCAAAAACATTCAGTACTTC. Translating gives CASSSYTLAKNIQYF.